The clone carrying this TCR beta chain has more than one count but fewer than ten. The antigen remains unidentified. The authors isolated CD4+ T cells after roughly 10 days of culture. Replacing half the medium with IL-2 medium was done on days 3 and 7. This entry belongs to a study of vaccination effects on CD4 cells after COVID-19. Study-wide findings and caveats: There were few convalescent patients in the study and no early post-infection timepoints. Late after vaccination, infection- and vaccine-induced clones showed marked clonal contraction. Researchers report that only 1 of 255 vaccine-induced clones in healthy vaccinees cross-reacted with common cold coronaviruses.

The CDR3 contains 12 residues. With 6 bases removed from V and 1 base from J, the gap between germline ends came to 6 bases. Germline V gene data show CDR1 as MNHEY and CDR2 as SVGAGI. Here immunoSEQ multiplex PCR was the method, and the copy in TCRdb shows in-frame clones only, minus some. The table lists about 37,000 clones, roughly 74% of them singletons, with 2.5% to 3.5% in the top ten. Sequencing used CD4+ T cells from PBMCs cultured without peptide, obtained before COVID-19 vaccination. This clonotype was obtained from a human donor who received a COVID-19 vaccine. The chain is built from TRBV6-5 and TRBJ1-2, with no clear D. The DNA for the CDR3 is TGTGCCAGCAGCCTGGATAACTATGGCTACACCTTC. It yields the protein CASSLDNYGYTF.